Each of the 6 T cell receptor beta chains below was sequenced from the same sample in a study of T cells in narcolepsy. Measured with immunoSEQ multiplex PCR; TCRdb has only the in-frame clones, and not every one. The table has about 32,000 clones, roughly four fifths seen once. The sequencing input was memory (CD45RA-) CD4+ T cells from blood. These receptors all stem from a human donor in good health.

The rearrangement joins TRBV5-4 to TRBJ2-3; 11 bases are shared with TRBD2. The CDR3 runs to 16 residues. With V trimmed by 0 bases and J by 4 bases, 4 bases remained unmatched. Germline V gene lookup returns CDR1 SGHNT and CDR2 YYREEE (reference sequence). In DNA form, the CDR3 reads TGTGCCAGCAGCTTGGAGGTAGCGGGGGGGGCAGATACGCAGTATTTT. Amino acid sequence: CASSLEVAGGADTQYF. The full variable domain, completed using reference TRBV5-4 and TRBJ2-3, is ETGVTQSPTHLIKTRGQQVTLRCSSQSGHNTVSWYQQALGQGPQFIFQYYREEENGRGNFPPRFSGLQFPNYSSELNVNALELDDSALYLCASSLEVAGGADTQYFGPGTRLTVL.

The chain joins TRBV28 to TRBJ1-1; D is unclear. The V end lost 8 bases, the J end lost 3 bases, and 13 bases lay between the germline ends. This CDR3 comprises 13 residues. The germline gives CDR1 MDHEN, CDR2 SYDVKM. The CDR3 DNA is TGTGCCAGCGACGGGTCTCGACACACTGAAGCTTTCTTT. It translates to CASDGSRHTEAFF.

The genes are TRBV5-1 and TRBJ1-3; D gene ambiguous. This CDR3 has 16 amino acids. V was clipped by 4 bases and J by 0 bases, with 14 bases between them. The V gene's germline CDR1 is SGHRS and CDR2 YFSETQ. Written as DNA, the CDR3 is TGCGCCAGCAGCCTCGGAGCCAGACTCTCTGGAAACACCATATATTTT. It yields the protein CASSLGARLSGNTIYF.

The chain combines TRBV7-2 with TRBJ2-3, with D perhaps given as TRBD1 or TRBD2 (6 bases each). This CDR3 spans 16 amino acids. V lost 7 bases and J lost 1, with 18 bases in between. The germline CDR1 and CDR2 sequences are SGHTA and FQGNSA. The CDR3: CASTTWVGGGTDTQYF. The CDR3, as DNA: TGTGCCAGCACTACCTGGGTGGGGGGCGGCACAGATACGCAGTATTTT. Full variable domain (remainder filled in from reference TRBV7-2 and TRBJ2-3): GAGVSQSPSNKVTEKGKDVELRCDPISGHTALYWYRQSLGQGLEFLIYFQGNSAPDKSGLPSDRFSAERTGGSVSTLTIQRTQQEDSAVYLCASTTWVGGGTDTQYFGPGTRLTVL.

The chain joins TRBV10-3 to TRBJ1-1, with 7 bases fitting TRBD1. There are 14 residues in the CDR3. The germline CDR1 and CDR2 sequences are ENHRY and SYGVKD. With 2 bases clipped from V and 4 bases from J, the junction kept 4 bases outside the gene matches. CDR3 sequence (DNA): TGTGCCATCAGTGAGCACAGGGGATCCACTGAAGCTTTCTTT. Translated, it gives CAISEHRGSTEAFF.

This clone was recorded once. The chain joins TRBV7-2 to TRBJ1-5; D unresolved. V lost 5 bases to trimming and J lost 1 base, with 15 bases between them. Germline values: CDR1 SGHTA, CDR2 FQGNSA. The CDR3 sequence is 16 residues long. This chain's CDR3 is CASSPSLIRSNQPQHF. The DNA of the CDR3 is TGTGCCAGCAGCCCCTCCCTCATCCGCAGCAATCAGCCCCAGCATTTT.